This T cell receptor beta chain was obtained from a study of Graves' ophthalmopathy and Graves' hyperthyroidism (dated by TCRdb to the late 2010s). With respect to the entire study: Peripheral blood was collected at initial diagnosis, before any treatment. In total, 135 blood samples were TCR-sequenced: 40 to 45 ophthalmopathy, approximately 80 hyperthyroidism and some 17 hyperthyroidism-to-ophthalmopathy patients. An independent validation cohort comprised some 19 hyperthyroidism patients and over 15 patients who later progressed from hyperthyroidism to ophthalmopathy. After sampling, hyperthyroidism patients received methimazole starting at 30 mg daily, and ophthalmopathy patients received high-dose intravenous methylprednisolone. In roughly six hyperthyroidism patients, the T-cell repertoires found in thyroid tissue were compared with those found in blood. TCR beta repertoire signatures were used to distinguish Graves' ophthalmopathy from Graves' hyperthyroidism and to predict progression to ophthalmopathy. To explore V-J signatures that separate ophthalmopathy from hyperthyroidism, a discovery set of approximately 100 patients was enrolled, consisting of more than 40 with ophthalmopathy and 57 with stable hyperthyroidism. The roughly 90 discovery patients were divided at random into training and test sets in a 7:3 ratio.

TCR beta CDR3 regions were amplified from RNA transcripts for repertoire sequencing. The first round was an RT-PCR using HTBI primers with the Qiagen OneStep RT-PCR kit, and this first round was followed by a second-round multiplex PCR, then size selection and purification. The libraries underwent paired-end sequencing with 100 bp reads on an Illumina HiSeq2000. In the authors' own workflow: SOAPnuke was used for read processing, and reads with adapters, uncalled bases, a mean Phred below 15, or no exact constant-primer or identifier match were discarded. High-quality paired reads were merged with COPE v1.2.5. Unique nucleotide sequences were defined as clonotypes and aligned to IMGT TRB V, D and J references using MiTCR v1.1. Only V-J combinations with frequency above 0.0001 were analysed, covering around 99% of repertoires. A TCR clonal expansion and chaos score per V-J combination was defined as the ratio of F50 clonal expansion to chaos observed in the TCRdist matrix. Welch's t-statistics and random forest were used to reduce the features to about twelve V-J combinations, which were then used as input to a naive Bayes classifier. Thyroid-blood repertoire similarity was quantified with the Morisita-Horn index. The raw public data were reprocessed by TCRdb itself: fastp quality trimming at Q25, MiXCR clonotype calling, in-frame beta chains only. A single entry per CDR3 protein holds the most common genes and DNA from its merged rows. V and J calls and clone size were set by TCRdb, not the authors. Across this sample there are hundreds of thousands of distinct CDR3 sequences, with around a fifth seen only once. The biggest ten clones account for roughly 3% of the sample.

This clonotype has ten or more counts. Its antigen is unknown. No clone much larger than this one lies a single base away; base qualities are absent. The trim is 3 bases for V and 1 base for J, with a gap of 18 bases between the germline ends. The CDR1 and CDR2 encoded by the germline V gene are SGHAT and FQNNGV. The cysteine opens and the phenylalanine closes a CDR3 of 17 amino acids. Just the 51-base CDR3 DNA is kept, in frame starting at base 1. A patient counted as having stable hyperthyroidism if there was no progression to ophthalmopathy within 18 months of follow-up. The hyperthyroidism patients were 18 to 65 years old and newly diagnosed, with a disease duration of less than 2 months. Patients were excluded if they had other autoimmune diseases, uncontrolled infections, pregnancy or lactation. Clinical symptoms, serum thyroxine, TRAb, thyroid ultrasound and orbital computed tomography formed the basis of the diagnosis. Ficoll-Paque density gradient centrifugation was used to isolate PBMCs from about 10 ml of fresh peripheral blood. Total RNA was extracted with Trizol reagent and quality-checked on an Agilent 2100 Bioanalyzer.

Results and caveats for the whole study, not just this receptor: Sample size was not predetermined statistically, and investigators were not blinded to group allocation. In cross-validation, the 13-signature model distinguished ophthalmopathy from stable hyperthyroidism with approximately 88% sensitivity and roughly 81% specificity, and in the test set the corresponding values were roughly 80% and 76%. In validation, the model predicted ophthalmopathy progression with 55% to 71% sensitivity and roughly 72% specificity; 12 predicted patients were CT-confirmed with GO in a median of approximately 6.2 months. Among expanded thyroid clonotypes with frequency above 0.001, most also showed up in blood, which suggests that blood repertoires may reflect the thyroid immune response.

The sample taken for sequencing was peripheral blood. This TCR was sampled from a young woman with stable Graves' hyperthyroidism. Donor details come from another sample of the same person, matched by shared clones. Recombination linked TRBV11-2 to TRBJ1-1; TRBD1 is possibly the D segment (5 matching bases). The CDR3 has the sequence CASSLVASGTANTEAFF. The base sequence is TGTGCCAGCAGCTTGGTGGCATCCGGGACGGCGAACACTGAAGCTTTCTTT.